This TCR beta chain came from a study of PD-1 blockade in classical Hodgkin lymphoma. Assay used: immunoSEQ multiplex PCR; TCRdb lists only in-frame clones, some missing. The profile covers more than 12,000 clones, with around 84% appearing a single time and approximately 4.2% taken by the ten largest. V dropped 4 bases and J dropped 4; count of bases not matched to a gene: 5. The germline V gene encodes CDR1 SGHTA and CDR2 FQGNSA. This CDR3 spans 16 amino acids. Every patient was affected by relapse after autologous stem cell transplantation, while exposure to brentuximab vedotin was not uniform. To note about this clone: What it binds is unknown.

Study-level results: Reports described newly diagnosed patients as having lower baseline TCR diversity than healthy donors. What caused the repertoire differences, perhaps disease activity or prior therapy, remains undefined.

The rearrangement joins TRBV7-2 to TRBJ2-2, with 11 bases aligning to TRBD1. The sample was peripheral blood mononuclear cells (PBMCs), taken at baseline. This clonotype originated in a human donor with classical Hodgkin lymphoma. The chain's CDR3 is CASSSSGTGGTGELFF. The CDR3 DNA follows: TGTGCCAGCAGCTCATCCGGGACAGGGGGCACCGGGGAGCTGTTTTTT. Full variable domain (rest looked up from reference TRBV7-2 and TRBJ2-2): GAGVSQSPSNKVTEKGKDVELRCDPISGHTALYWYRQSLGQGLEFLIYFQGNSAPDKSGLPSDRFSAERTGGSVSTLTIQRTQQEDSAVYLCASSSSGTGGTGELFFGEGSRLTVL.